The 15 T cell receptor beta chains in this list originate from one sample, sequenced in a study of yellow fever vaccine responses in identical twins. TCRdb fed the RT-PCR reads into MiXCR, producing one record per CDR3 protein. The sample lists under 7,500 distinct CDR3 sequences; around 84% were seen once. The source material was T cells from blood (PBMCs), unsorted or a sorted subset (not recorded which), sampled before or after yellow fever vaccination (not recorded which). All receptors derive from a woman between 18 and 30 years old who received the yellow fever vaccine.

This chain uses TRBV27 with TRBJ1-2; D is perhaps TRBD1 (6 bases). CDR3 length equals 13 residues. V lost 2 bases and J 4 bases, leaving 8 bases between the germline ends. CDR1 and CDR2 from the germline V gene are MNHEY and SMNVEV (reference sequence). CDR3 sequence: CASSLTGSYGYTF. The CDR3 nucleotides read TGTGCCAGCAGTTTAACAGGGTCCTATGGCTACACCTTC.

The rearrangement links TRBV4-3 to TRBJ2-7; tentatively, D is TRBD1 (6 bases). Germline values: CDR1 LGHNA, CDR2 YSLEER. Trimming left V 0 bases short and J 4 bases short, with 13 bases between. CDR3 size: 15 residues. CDR3 sequence (DNA): TGCGCCAGCAGCCAAGATTTCCTGGGGGCGTACGAGCAGTACTTC. Translated: CASSQDFLGAYEQYF.

The rearrangement uses TRBV29-1 and TRBJ2-7; TRBD2 agrees at 9 bases. In germline, CDR1 is SQVTM, CDR2 ANQGSEA. CDR3 size: 13 residues. The V segment lost 5 bases and the J segment 0 bases; nucleotides outside the gene matches: 2. The CDR3 DNA sequence: TGCAGCGTTTATAGCGGGAGCTCCTACGAGCAGTACTTC. This gives the protein CSVYSGSSYEQYF.

The table lists this clonotype with a count of one. This chain uses TRBV23-1 with TRBJ2-7; D possibly corresponds to TRBD1 (6 bases). Being an ORF, TRBV23-1 has a function that is uncertain. This CDR3 is built from 15 residues. The germline V and J ends were trimmed by 6 bases and 0 bases, with 15 bases remaining between them. For the CDR3, the DNA is TGCGCCAGCAGCCCCAAGGGGGACATCTCCTACGAGCAGTACTTC. Encoded protein: CASSPKGDISYEQYF.

The gene calls are TRBV20-1 and TRBJ2-7; tentative D call: TRBD1 (5 bases). Germline CDR1 and CDR2: DFQATT and SNEGSKA (reference sequence). The ends were cut back, 2 bases at V and 2 bases at J, with 10 bases in the middle. There are 13 residues in the CDR3. The CDR3 region is CSARPSDTYEQYF. CDR3 nucleotides: TGCAGTGCTAGACCCTCGGACACCTACGAGCAGTACTTC.

The chain links TRBV11-1 to TRBJ1-5; no definite D call. V was clipped by 5 bases and J by 7 bases, with 12 bases between them. Per germline, CDR1 SGHAT and CDR2 FQDESV (reference sequence). CDR3 size: 13 residues. The CDR3 sequence: CASSVGSDQPQHF. CDR3 DNA: TGTGCCAGCAGCGTGGGGTCAGACCAGCCCCAGCATTTT.

This chain's CDR3 is CASNPQSNYGYTF. The CDR3 DNA is TGTGCCAGCAATCCGCAATCTAACTATGGCTACACCTTC. J is TRBJ1-2 and V is TRBV2; no clear D. V gave up 7 bases and J gave up 0 bases, with 9 bases separating them. The CDR3 has 13 amino acids. The germline gives CDR1 SNHLY, CDR2 FYNNEI. The variable domain in full, completed from reference TRBV2 and TRBJ1-2, reads EPEVTQTPSHQVTQMGQEVILRCVPISNHLYFYWYRQILGQKVEFLVSFYNNEISEKSEIFDDQFSVERPDGSNFTLKIRSTKLEDSAMYFCASNPQSNYGYTFGSGTRLTVV.

The genes are TRBV11-2 and TRBJ2-1; TRBD2 might be the D (5 bases). Looked up from germline, CDR1 is SGHAT and CDR2 is FQNNGV. Trimming cost V 2 bases and J 10 bases, with 9 bases left between them. The CDR3 totals 12 residues. CDR3 coding DNA: TGTGCCAGCAGCTTACGGACTCCAGAGCAGTTCTTC. Translating it yields CASSLRTPEQFF.

The chain is built from TRBV19 and TRBJ2-6; D remains ambiguous. Germline CDR1 is LNHDA and CDR2 is SQIVND (reference sequence). This CDR3 is built from 15 residues. Trimming took off 6 bases at V and 0 bases at J, with 9 bases between the two ends. The CDR3 reads CASREVHSGANVLTF. CDR3 coding DNA: TGTGCCAGTAGGGAAGTGCACTCTGGGGCCAACGTCCTGACTTTC.

V usage is TRBV7-9 and J usage is TRBJ1-1; D not resolved. There are 12 residues in the CDR3. Germline V gene lookup returns CDR1 SEHNR and CDR2 FQNEAQ (reference sequence). Trimming shortened V by 4 bases and J by 5 bases, and 8 bases separated the two germline ends. CDR3 sequence: CASSYPRTEAFF. CDR3 coding DNA: TGTGCCAGCAGCTACCCTAGAACTGAAGCTTTCTTT.

This chain joins TRBV11-2 and TRBJ2-7; D may match TRBD1 or TRBD2 (6 bases each). The length of the CDR3 is 13 residues. The germline V gene has CDR1 SGHAT and CDR2 FQNNGV. The V end was cut by 8 bases, the J end by 6 bases, with 17 bases between. The CDR3: CASGTLAEGEQYF. The CDR3 nucleotides are TGTGCCAGCGGGACACTAGCCGAGGGCGAGCAGTACTTC.

The rearrangement links TRBV6-4 to TRBJ2-1, with 10 bases that match TRBD1. The CDR3 consists of 15 residues. The V gene end was trimmed by 2 bases and the J gene end by 5 bases; junction bases not matched to a gene: 3. Per germline, CDR1 MRHNA and CDR2 SNTAGT. CDR3 residues: CASSDGTGDHNEQFF. CDR3 coding DNA: TGTGCCAGCAGTGACGGGACAGGGGACCACAATGAGCAGTTCTTC.

V usage is TRBV9 and J usage is TRBJ2-7; 11 bases line up with TRBD1. The length of the CDR3 is 14 residues. Germline CDR1 reads SGDLS; CDR2 reads YYNGEE. Unmatched junction bases numbered 3, after V lost 3 bases and J lost 4 bases. CDR3 protein: CASSAGQGGYEQYF. Here the CDR3 DNA reads TGTGCCAGCAGCGCGGGACAGGGGGGATACGAGCAGTACTTC.

This rearrangement joins TRBV28 to TRBJ2-3, with a tentative D call TRBD2 (6 bases). The germline gives CDR1 MDHEN, CDR2 SYDVKM. CDR3 size: 14 residues. Trimming shortened V by 5 bases and J by 0 bases, and 9 bases separated the two germline ends. CDR3 in DNA: TGTGCCAGCAGTCCCGGGACTAGCACAGATACGCAGTATTTT. Translating gives CASSPGTSTDTQYF.

V is TRBV7-6 and J is TRBJ2-1, with 12 bases matching TRBD2. V dropped 5 bases and J dropped 7; count of bases not matched to a gene: 9. The CDR3 contains 16 residues. Germline V CDR1 and CDR2: SGHVS, FNYEAQ. The CDR3: CASSPWRLAGANEQFF. The CDR3 DNA reads as TGTGCCAGCAGCCCTTGGAGACTAGCGGGAGCGAATGAGCAGTTCTTC.